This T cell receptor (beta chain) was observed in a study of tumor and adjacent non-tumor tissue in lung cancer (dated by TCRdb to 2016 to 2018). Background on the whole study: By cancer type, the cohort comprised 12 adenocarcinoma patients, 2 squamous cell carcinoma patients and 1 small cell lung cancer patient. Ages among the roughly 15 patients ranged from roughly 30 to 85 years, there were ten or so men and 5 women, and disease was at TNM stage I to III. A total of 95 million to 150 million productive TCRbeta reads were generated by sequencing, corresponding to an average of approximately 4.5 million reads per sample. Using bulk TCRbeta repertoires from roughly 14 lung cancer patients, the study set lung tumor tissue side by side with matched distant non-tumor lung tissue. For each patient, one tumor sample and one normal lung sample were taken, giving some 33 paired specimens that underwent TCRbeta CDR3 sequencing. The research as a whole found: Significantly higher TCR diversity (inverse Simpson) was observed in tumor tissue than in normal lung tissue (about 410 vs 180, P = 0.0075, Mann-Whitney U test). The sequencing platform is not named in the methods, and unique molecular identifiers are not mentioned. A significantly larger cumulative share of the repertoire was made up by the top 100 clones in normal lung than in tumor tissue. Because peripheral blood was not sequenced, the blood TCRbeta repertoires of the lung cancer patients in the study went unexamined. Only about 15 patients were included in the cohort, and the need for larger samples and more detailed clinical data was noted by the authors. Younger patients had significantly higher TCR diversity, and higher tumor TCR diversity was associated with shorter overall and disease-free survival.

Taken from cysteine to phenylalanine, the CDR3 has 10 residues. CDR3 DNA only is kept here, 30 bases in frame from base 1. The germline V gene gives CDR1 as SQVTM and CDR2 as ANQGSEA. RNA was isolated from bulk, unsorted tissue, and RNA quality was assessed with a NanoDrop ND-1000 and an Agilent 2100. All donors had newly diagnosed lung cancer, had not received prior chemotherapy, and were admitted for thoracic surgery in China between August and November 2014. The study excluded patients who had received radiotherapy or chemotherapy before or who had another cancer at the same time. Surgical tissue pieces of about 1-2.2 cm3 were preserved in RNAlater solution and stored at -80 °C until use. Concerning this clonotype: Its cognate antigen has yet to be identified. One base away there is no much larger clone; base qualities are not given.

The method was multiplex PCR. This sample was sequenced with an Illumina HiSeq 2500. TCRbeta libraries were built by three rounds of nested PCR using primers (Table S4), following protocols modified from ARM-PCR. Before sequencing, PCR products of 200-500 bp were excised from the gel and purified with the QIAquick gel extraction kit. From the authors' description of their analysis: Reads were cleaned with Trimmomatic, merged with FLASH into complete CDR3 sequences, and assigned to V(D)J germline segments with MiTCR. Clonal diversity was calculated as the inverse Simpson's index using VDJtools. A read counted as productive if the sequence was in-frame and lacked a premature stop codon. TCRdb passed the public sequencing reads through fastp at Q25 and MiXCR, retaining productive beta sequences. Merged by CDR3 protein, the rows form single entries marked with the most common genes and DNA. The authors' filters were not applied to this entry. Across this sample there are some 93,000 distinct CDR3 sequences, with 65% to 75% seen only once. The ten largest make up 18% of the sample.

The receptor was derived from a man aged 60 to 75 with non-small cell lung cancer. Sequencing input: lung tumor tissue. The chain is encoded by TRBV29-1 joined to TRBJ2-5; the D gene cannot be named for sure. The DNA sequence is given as TGCAGTGCCGACCATGGGGCCCAGTACTTC. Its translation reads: CSADHGAQYF. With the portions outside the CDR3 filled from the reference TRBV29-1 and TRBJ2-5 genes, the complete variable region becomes SAVISQKPSRDICQRGTSLTIQCQVDSQVTMMFWYRQQPGQSLTLIATANQGSEATYESGFVIDKFPISRPNLTFSTLTVSNMSPEDSSIYLCSADHGAQYFGPGTRLLVL.